This T cell receptor beta chain was obtained from a study of CD8 T cells in ankylosing spondylitis. TCRdb re-analysed the 5' RACE reads in MiXCR, keeping a single row per CDR3 protein. The sample records nearly 350,000 distinct CDR3 sequences, over 12% being singletons. The CDR3 covers 12 residues. V lost 6 bases to trimming and J lost 5 bases, with 11 bases between them. Per the germline V gene, CDR1 is SNHLY and CDR2 is FYNNEI. This clonotype was observed a handful of times. The sequence came from a male donor with ankylosing spondylitis or in good health (not recorded which). The specimen was blood, either unsorted or a sorted T cell fraction (not recorded which). The chain combines TRBV2 with TRBJ2-7, with a possible D match to TRBD2 (5 bases). CDR3 residues: CASSPEANEQYF. The DNA for the CDR3 is TGTGCCAGCAGCCCGGAGGCAAACGAGCAGTACTTC.